This T cell receptor (beta chain) was observed in a study of long-term antiretroviral therapy in people with HIV. V gave up 5 bases and J gave up 0 bases, with 5 bases separating them. Per germline, CDR1 SGHVS and CDR2 FNYEAQ. This CDR3 has 13 amino acids. The run of the v3.0 immunoSEQ assay was at survey level. Sequencing used immunoSEQ multiplex PCR; TCRdb keeps in-frame clones, though not all of them. The data show some 31,000 clones, about 96% seen once. With respect to this clone: Its specificity is not known.

Broader study findings: Relative to control repertoires, HIV repertoires exhibited narrower CDR3 length ranges.

This TCR derives from a man in his thirties or forties with HIV. J is TRBJ1-3 and V is TRBV7-6; no definite D call. The sequenced sample was unsorted PBMCs, obtained 6.9 years after starting antiretroviral therapy. The CDR3 DNA reads TGTGCCAGCAGCCTGAACTCTGGAAACACCATATATTTT. It is translated as CASSLNSGNTIYF.